There are a few counts of the clone carrying this T cell receptor (beta chain). TCRdb's table, derived via immunoSEQ multiplex PCR, lists solely in-frame clones and lacks some. The repertoire consists of about 350,000 clones, with roughly 87% occurring once and the leading ten covering over 1%. The data derive from a study of cytomegalovirus exposure and HLA in healthy donors. The CDR3 length is 15 residues. From germline, CDR1 is MNHNY and CDR2 SVGAGI (reference sequence). J gave up 2 bases and V 1 base, and 5 bases lay outside the gene matches. The clonotype originates from a woman aged 25 to 39 in good health and CMV-seropositive. Sequencing was carried out using PBMCs. This rearrangement joins TRBV6-6 to TRBJ2-7, with 7 bases identical to TRBD1. The chain's CDR3 is CASSYFLGQTYEQYF. DNA for the CDR3: TGTGCCAGCAGTTACTTTCTGGGACAGACCTACGAGCAGTACTTC.